The sequence of this T cell receptor (beta chain) was determined in a study of shared clonotypes between healthy human individuals. Concerning this clone: Its matching antigen is unknown.

Naive CD8 cells lacked CD45RO, underwent positive selection for CCR7 and left out terminally differentiated effector memory CD45RA+ cells. General observations from the study: Donors were few, which limited the genetic and exposure-history diversity represented.

Produced via immunoSEQ multiplex PCR; TCRdb's table is partial and in-frame only. The table lists roughly 2,000,000 clones, about 95% of them singletons, with roughly 1.2% in the top ten. The V gene's germline CDR1 is SEHNR and CDR2 FQNEAQ (reference sequence). The CDR3 runs 16 residues. The ends were cut back, 4 bases at V and 4 bases at J, with 20 bases in the middle. The chain combines TRBV7-9 with TRBJ2-7; D is possibly TRBD1 (6 bases). The sequence was collected from a man between 18 and 35 years old in good health. The source material was naive CD8+ T cells sorted from blood. CDR3 sequence reads: CASSWGERGTFYEQYF. The CDR3 coding sequence is TGTGCCAGCAGCTGGGGCGAAAGGGGGACCTTTTACGAGCAGTACTTC. Based on the CDR3 plus reference TRBV7-9 and TRBJ2-7, the full variable domain is DTGVSQNPRHKITKRGQNVTFRCDPISEHNRLYWYRQTLGQGPEFLTYFQNEAQLEKSRLLSDRFSAERPKGSFSTLEIQRTEQGDSAMYLCASSWGERGTFYEQYFGPGTRLTVT.